This T cell receptor (beta chain) was identified during a study of blood T cell repertoires in COVID-19. Germline V CDR1 and CDR2: LGHDT, YNNKEL (reference sequence). The CDR3 covers 14 residues. Trimming cost V 1 base and J 7 bases, with 13 bases left between them. This table comes from immunoSEQ multiplex PCR, and its TCRdb copy is limited to in-frame clones, with some not included. The profile covers about 270,000 clones, with 91% appearing a single time and around 2.8% taken by the ten largest. Sample: PBMCs or T cells enriched from blood (not recorded which). The rearrangement uses TRBV3-1 (or the pseudogene TRBV3-2) and TRBJ1-2; D not resolved. The clonotype comes from a man in his forties or fifties who had been exposed to COVID-19. CDR3 loop: CASSQVAIEGGYTF. The CDR3, as DNA: TGTGCCAGCAGCCAAGTCGCGATCGAGGGTGGCTACACCTTC.